These T cell receptor beta chains were read from a single sample in a study of technical replicates of blood from a few donors. Here immunoSEQ multiplex PCR was the method, and the copy in TCRdb shows in-frame clones only, minus some. The sample has approximately 70,000 clones; about 96% are singletons. The sample was T cells isolated from PBMCs. The receptors come from a human donor in good health. CDR3s include the opening cysteine and the closing phenylalanine or tryptophan. D genes are given only for firm matches. Some rows have no size entry. The others give once, few or many, or a class for an expanded clone.

V gene	D gene	J gene	clone size	CDR3 DNA	CDR3 protein
TRBV5-1	TRBD1	TRBJ1-2	NA	TGCGCCAGCAGCTTGGAGGACAGGGAGATGTATGGCTACACCTTC	CASSLEDREMYGYTF
TRBV6-5	TRBD2	TRBJ2-1	NA	TGTGCCAGCAGTTACGTTGTAGCGGGATTCTTCAATGAGCAGTTCTTC	CASSYVVAGFFNEQFF
TRBV30	NA	TRBJ1-2	NA	TGTGCCTGGAGTGTACAGGGAAGGGGAACCTTC	CAWSVQGRGTF
TRBV28	NA	TRBJ1-5	NA	TGTGCCAGTAACTCAGGGTCCACGGGCAATCAGCCCCAGCATTTT	CASNSGSTGNQPQHF
TRBV7-3	NA	TRBJ2-2	NA	TGTGCCAGCAGCTTACTCCCGGGTTCCGGGGAGCTGTTTTTT	CASSLLPGSGELFF
TRBV27	TRBD1	TRBJ2-7	NA	TGTGCCAGCAGTTTGGGGGGACAGGGGGGTTACGAGCAGTACTTC	CASSLGGQGGYEQYF
TRBV5-1	TRBD1	TRBJ1-3	NA	TGCGCCAGCAGTAAGGACAGGGTGAGCTCTGGAAACACCATATATTTT	CASSKDRVSSGNTIYF
TRBV5-4	TRBD1	TRBJ1-5	NA	TGTGCCAGCAGCCGGACAGGGGATAGCAATCAGCCCCAGCATTTT	CASSRTGDSNQPQHF
TRBV7-2	TRBD1	TRBJ1-1	NA	TGTGCCAGCAGCCCAGTGACAGGGGATGCTTTCTTT	CASSPVTGDAFF
TRBV10-2	TRBD2	TRBJ2-3	once	TGCGCCAGCAGGAAGAAGCGGGATGGGGGCACAGATACGCAGTATTTT	CASRKKRDGGTDTQYF
TRBV6-4	NA	TRBJ1-6	NA	TGTGCCAGCAGTGGTCGTCGGGGAGGGGAATATCATTCACCCCTCCACTTT	CASSGRRGGEYHSPLHF
TRBV13	TRBD2	TRBJ2-1	once	TGTGCCAGCAGCGCGCGGACTAGCGCTAATGAGCAGTTCTTC	CASSARTSANEQFF
TRBV27	NA	TRBJ2-3	once	TGTGCCAGCAGTTTATTACAGGGCTCAGATACGCAGTATTTT	CASSLLQGSDTQYF
TRBV25-1	NA	TRBJ2-7	NA	TGTGCCAGCAGTGAATTGACAGACTACGAGCAGTACTTC	CASSELTDYEQYF
TRBV5-4	NA	TRBJ2-7	NA	TGTGCCAGCAGCTTTGGGACAGTCCCGGGGGGGGAGCAGTACTTC	CASSFGTVPGGEQYF
TRBV5-1	TRBD1	TRBJ1-2	NA	TGCGCCAGCAGCTTTTGGCCTACAGGGGGCGATTCCGGCTACACCTTC	CASSFWPTGGDSGYTF
TRBV4-1	TRBD1	TRBJ2-7	NA	TGCGCCAGCAGCCTAGCACCTAACCGGGACAGATCCTACGAGCAGTACTTC	CASSLAPNRDRSYEQYF
TRBV29-1	TRBD2	TRBJ2-1	NA	TGCAGCGTTGAAAATAATGGGTCTGGGGAGGGCTCCTACAATGAGCAGTTCTTC	CSVENNGSGEGSYNEQFF
TRBV5-1	NA	TRBJ1-3	NA	TGCGCCAGCAGCTTGGGGTCCAGCGCGGGGCCTGGAAACACCATATATTTT	CASSLGSSAGPGNTIYF
TRBV5-1	NA	TRBJ2-7	NA	TGCGCCAGCAGCTTGGAGTCTAGCTCCTACGAGCAGTACTTC	CASSLESSSYEQYF
TRBV9	TRBD1	TRBJ2-7	NA	TGTGCCAGCAGCTCGGGACAGCCCTCCTACGAGCAGTACTTC	CASSSGQPSYEQYF
TRBV15	NA	TRBJ2-1	NA	TGTGCCACCAGCAGAGATTTACTCGGCGGGCCTAATGAGCAGTTCTTC	CATSRDLLGGPNEQFF
TRBV6-5	NA	TRBJ1-1	once	TGTGCCAGCAGTTACTCATGGCAGATGAACACTGAAGCTTTCTTT	CASSYSWQMNTEAFF
TRBV27	NA	TRBJ2-7	NA	TGTGCCAGCAGACCTACAGAGACGTTCTACGAGCAGTACTTC	CASRPTETFYEQYF
TRBV30	NA	TRBJ2-7	NA	TGTGCCTGGGTCGATAGGGCGCGAATGAGGGACGAGCAGTACTTC	CAWVDRARMRDEQYF
TRBV27	TRBD2	TRBJ2-7	NA	TGTGCCAGCATCGGCGGGACTACCTCCTACGAGCAGTACTTC	CASIGGTTSYEQYF
TRBV6-1	NA	TRBJ2-7	once	TGTGCCAGCAGTGAAGGTTGGGGCAGCTCCTACGAGCAGTACTTC	CASSEGWGSSYEQYF
TRBV7-9	NA	TRBJ2-7	NA	TGTGCCAGCAGCTTCGGCGGTCCGAACGAGCAGTACTTC	CASSFGGPNEQYF
TRBV27	TRBD1	TRBJ2-7	once	TGTGCCAGCAGCACGGGACAGGGTCCCTCCTACGAGCAGTACTTC	CASSTGQGPSYEQYF
TRBV4-2	TRBD2	TRBJ2-1	NA	TGTGCCAGCAGCCCCATGATTGCGGGAGGGTTATCTGAGCAGTTCTTC	CASSPMIAGGLSEQFF
TRBV5-4	NA	TRBJ2-1	NA	TGTGCCAGCAGGGAACGGGACAAGGTCTACAATGAGCAGTTCTTC	CASRERDKVYNEQFF
TRBV2	NA	TRBJ2-7	NA	TGTGCCAGCAGTGGTCAAACAGGGCTCCCCTACGAGCAGTACTTC	CASSGQTGLPYEQYF
TRBV5-6	NA	TRBJ1-1	NA	TGTGCCAGCAGCTTGGAGGGGGGGACCCTAAACACTGAAGCTTTCTTT	CASSLEGGTLNTEAFF
TRBV19	TRBD1	TRBJ1-5	NA	TGTGCCAGTAGTATACTGGGACAGGGGGCTGAGCAGCCCCAGCATTTT	CASSILGQGAEQPQHF
TRBV6-5	TRBD1	TRBJ1-1	NA	TGTGCCAGCAGTCGGACAGGGGTGAACACTGAAGCTTTCTTT	CASSRTGVNTEAFF
TRBV10-2	TRBD2	TRBJ2-1	once	TGCGCCAGCAGTGAGTCCGAGCGGGAGGCCATGTTCCCTTCCTACAATGAGCAGTTCTTC	CASSESEREAMFPSYNEQFF
TRBV27	TRBD2	TRBJ2-7	NA	TGTGCCAGCAATATAGCGGGGGGCTACGAGCAGTACTTC	CASNIAGGYEQYF
TRBV9	NA	TRBJ1-2	NA	TGTGCCAGCACCCGAGAACTCTACGGCTACACCTTC	CASTRELYGYTF
TRBV7-9	NA	TRBJ2-1	NA	TGTGCCAGCAGCTCGGGACTTAACTACAATGAGCAGTTCTTC	CASSSGLNYNEQFF
TRBV28	NA	TRBJ2-3	NA	TGTGCCAGCAGTCCCGGAGGTACGCAGTATTTT	CASSPGGTQYF
TRBV19	NA	TRBJ2-7	NA	TGTGCCAGTAGACAGCGGCACAGAGCCCTCTCCTACGAGCAGTACTTC	CASRQRHRALSYEQYF
TRBV9	TRBD1	TRBJ2-7	NA	TGTGCCAGCAGCCCGACAGCCGGGACAGCCTCCTACGAGCAGTACTTC	CASSPTAGTASYEQYF
TRBV5-1	NA	TRBJ1-1	NA	TGCGCCAGCAACCCGGGGGGGGCCGTGAACACTGAAGCTTTCTTT	CASNPGGAVNTEAFF